These 9 T cell receptor beta chains were sequenced from one sample in a study of long-term antiretroviral therapy in people with HIV (dated by TCRdb to 2022 to 2024). Sequencing of the TRB variable region was done with the immunoSEQ hsTCRB v3.0 assay at survey level resolution. The table comes from immuneACCESS by way of TCRdb, which keeps in-frame sequences with V and J called. Part of the clones is missing from these tables; in studies checked, under half for an unresolved V gene and the rest for unknown reasons. The sample table lists approximately 13,000 clones, just over 75% of them with a count of one. Nearly 20% of the sample goes to the ten largest clones. The sample was unsorted PBMCs, taken 1.3 years before starting antiretroviral therapy. The receptors come from a man aged 35-49 years with HIV.

J is TRBJ1-4 and V is TRBV7-7, with D tentatively TRBD1 (5 bases). This CDR3 has 15 residues. Germline V gene data show CDR1 as SSHAT and CDR2 as FNYEAQ (reference sequence). V lost 5 bases and J 2 bases, leaving 12 bases between the germline ends. CDR3 sequence: CASSRGASTNEKLFF. The CDR3 DNA is TGTGCCAGCAGCCGCGGGGCATCCACTAATGAAAAACTGTTTTTT.

By frequency in the sample, this clone is medium-sized. The chain has TRBV6-5 and TRBJ2-3; 11 nucleotides match TRBD2. The CDR3 length is 16 residues. Trimming took 4 bases from V and 1 from J; bases not matched to a gene: 4. CDR1 MNHEY and CDR2 SVGAGI come from the germline V gene. CDR3 DNA sequence: TGTGCCAGCAGTTCGTTGACTAGCGGGGGCACAGATACGCAGTATTTT. Translating it yields CASSSLTSGGTDTQYF.

V gene TRBV5-1 combines with J gene TRBJ2-3, with 10 bases fitting TRBD2. V was pared by 6 bases and J by 0 bases, with 4 bases of the junction left unmatched. The CDR3 contains 15 residues. Germline CDR1 SGHRS, CDR2 YFSETQ. The CDR3 DNA sequence: TGCGCCAGCACGAATAGCGGGGGGAGCACAGATACGCAGTATTTT. Translation: CASTNSGGSTDTQYF.

The V call is TRBV14, the J call TRBJ1-2; 8 bases map to TRBD1. The CDR3 length is 15 residues. The trim removed 4 bases at V and 3 bases at J, leaving 7 bases unmatched. CDR1 SGHDN and CDR2 FVKESK come from the germline V gene. CDR3 sequence reads: CASSPGQGIHYGYTF. CDR3 in DNA: TGTGCCAGCAGCCCTGGACAGGGTATTCACTATGGCTACACCTTC.

This rearrangement joins TRBV5-4 to TRBJ1-2, with D perhaps matching TRBD1 (5 bases). The CDR3 loop spans 15 amino acids. Trimming removed 5 bases from V and 2 bases from J, with 16 bases in between. CDR1 and CDR2 (germline): SGHNT, YYREEE (reference sequence). The CDR3 spells CASSSPVGENYGYTF. The CDR3, as DNA: TGTGCCAGCAGTTCCCCGGTAGGGGAGAACTATGGCTACACCTTC.

The chain has TRBV9 and TRBJ2-7; 8 bases match TRBD1. Germline CDR1 reads SGDLS; CDR2 reads YYNGEE. This CDR3 region has 17 residues. J was trimmed by 6 bases and V by 4 bases; bases with no gene match: 18. CDR3 sequence: CASSLTLGAGGFREQYF. CDR3 sequence (DNA): TGTGCCAGCAGCCTCACCCTCGGGGCAGGGGGCTTCCGCGAGCAGTACTTC.

The V gene is TRBV25-1, the J gene TRBJ1-1, with TRBD1 identical over 7 bases. The CDR3 spans 14 residues. V was clipped by 3 bases and J by 0 bases; unmatched bases: 1. Germline V gene sequence: CDR1 MGHDK, CDR2 SYGVNS. The CDR3 nucleotides read TGTGCCAGCAGTGACAGGGGGATGAACACTGAAGCTTTCTTT. Amino acid sequence: CASSDRGMNTEAFF.

V usage is TRBV18 and J usage is TRBJ1-6, with D perhaps matching TRBD1 (6 bases). The CDR3 length is 17 residues. Germline V gives CDR1 KGHSH, CDR2 LQKENI. V was pared by 5 bases and J by 8 bases, with 22 bases between. In DNA form, the CDR3 reads TGTGCCAGCTCATCCCAAGTTCAGGGGACCAGGGATTCACCCCTCCACTTT. Amino acid sequence: CASSSQVQGTRDSPLHF.

The J gene is TRBJ1-6, the V gene TRBV27; TRBD1 might be the D (6 bases). The V and J ends lost 7 bases and 6 bases respectively, with 13 bases between them. Germline V CDR1 and CDR2: MNHEY, SMNVEV (reference sequence). The CDR3 runs to 14 residues. CDR3 in DNA: TGTGCCAGCACACAGGGCCAGAGTAATTCACCCCTCCACTTT. Its translation: CASTQGQSNSPLHF.